This TCR beta chain came from a study of cytomegalovirus exposure and HLA in healthy donors (dated by TCRdb to the late 2010s). Background on the whole study: According to an earlier analysis of several hundred of the donors, 150 million to 200 million T cells yielded over 90 million unique TCR beta sequences and about 280 Gb of sequence data. An early release that covered around 590 HLA-typed donors contained approximately 300 gigabases of sequencing data and tens of millions of unique TCR sequences. The genetic ancestry cluster associated with self-reported Caucasian donors included about four fifths of the 300 to 400 genotyped donors. The study aimed to test whether cataloging public T cell receptors could reveal signatures of past pathogen exposure. The study used immunosequencing to profile the T cell repertoires of several hundred subjects and linked those repertoires to cytomegalovirus serostatus. A separate validation cohort of over 95 different subjects was used in addition to the approximately 610-subject first cohort. To predict cytomegalovirus infection status, the study brought together high-throughput TCR immunosequencing, statistical association of individual TCRs with disease status, and machine learning. To study patterns of TCR occurrence, a later analysis re-analyzed previously published TCR beta repertoires from hundreds of donors and added high-resolution HLA genotyping. The later analysis used no new phenotypic data to find candidate immune exposures, relying instead on TCR beta sequences and their occurrence across donors. In an earlier analysis of a few hundred of the donors, high-throughput TCR beta sequencing was used to judge whether each TCR beta V gene segment behaved as functional or pseudogenic. Donor age, sex, ethnicity and CMV serostatus were compiled alongside the repertoire data. Genome-wide SNP genotypes for about 65% of the 666 donors were used in a later genetic analysis, which treated that subset as a discovery cohort. Every repertoire in the discovery cohort had been generated on one and the same sequencing platform. Class I and class II HLA loci were covered by the typing at four-digit resolution. The number of typed donors differed by locus: 629-630 for A, B, C, DRB1 and DQB1; 500 to 550 for DQA1; 606 for DPA1; and around 490 for DPB1. Because of strong linkage in the cohort, five DR-DQ haplotypes were treated as single units for association and clustering. Among around 400 genotyped donors of the cohort, an average of about 240,000 unique TCR beta nucleotide sequences was sequenced per donor, of which 15% to 20% were non-productive.

A word on this clone: Its antigen remains undetermined.

In total, roughly 670 healthy bone marrow donors made up the cohort. At the time of sampling, all cohort members were nominally healthy, though unrecorded immune exposures were likely present. The donor tested CMV seronegative and was one of the 352 seronegative cohort members. A peripheral blood sample was provided by each donor, and peripheral blood mononuclear cells were used for TCR beta sequencing. Genomic DNA was extracted from the blood cell samples with the Qiagen DNeasy Blood Extraction Kit. Preparation of the library involved the immunoSEQ multiplex PCR assay. For the multiplex PCR, a mixture combining 60 forward primers for TCR Vbeta segments and 13 reverse primers for TCR Jbeta segments was used. The CDR3 region of rearranged TCR beta genes was amplified from genomic DNA by a multiplex PCR assay. The Illumina HiSeq System was used to sequence the amplified TCR beta libraries as 87-base-pair reads. Per the original workflow: Across the 700 or so repertoires, a later analysis counted 78 million or so unique TCR beta chains, roughly 11 million of which were shared by at least two donors. A nearest-neighbor algorithm error-corrected the raw reads and collapsed the reads into unique sequences, merging closely related sequences to remove PCR and sequencing errors. Alignment of CDR3 sequences to IMGT reference sequences was used to assign V, D and J gene segments. For a sequence to be retained, a match of at least six nucleotides to both a V gene segment and a J gene segment was required. Rearrangements were classified as productive when the CDR3 lacked stop codons and remained in frame with V and J, and all other rearrangements were classified as non-productive. CDR3 was defined by IMGT convention, running from the second conserved V-encoded cysteine to the conserved J-encoded phenylalanine. Sequences without an unambiguous match to a single V gene segment were excluded from the earlier analysis of several hundred of the donors. In an earlier analysis of approximately 610 of the donors, V segments were called functional above 56.7% productive rearrangements and were called segregating when the between-donor standard deviation exceeded 5%. A statistical classification framework was built to diagnose cytomegalovirus status from the catalog of TCR beta chain sequences. V and J gene assignment, in a later analysis, came from comparing TCR nucleotide sequences with IMGT/GENE-DB human TR gene sequences. Using the TCRdist pipeline, a later analysis assigned CDR3 sequences along with most-parsimonious VDJ recombination scenarios. A later analysis defined each TCR beta chain by its CDR3 amino acid sequence plus V-gene family, and excluded reads lacking a unique V-gene family. In a later analysis, 500 to 650 highly shared, low-generation-probability nucleotide sequences were removed to address suspected cross-contamination and a sequencing artifact. For each public chain, a later analysis derived a clonal expansion index from normalized ranks of inferred template counts within each repertoire. In a later analysis, generation probabilities were computed with a VDJ recombination model fitted to out-of-frame rearrangements, and the resulting probabilities were checked against IGoR. In a later analysis, hypergeometric tests were used to score TCR-TCR, TCR-HLA and TCR-CMV co-occurrence, with a repertoire-size bias correction applied to TCR pairs. False discovery rates were estimated in a later analysis by permuting HLA or CMV assignments 20 times. In a later analysis, co-occurring TCRs were grouped with DBSCAN, and TCRdist sequence similarity was added when clustering was performed within HLA-allele-positive subsets. Repertoires with fewer than 30,000 or more than 120,000 public chains, plus five repertoires with anomalous nucleotide sharing, were excluded from co-occurrence clustering. The clones in this table, taken by TCRdb from immuneACCESS, are in-frame only. Not every clone is retained; where verified, under half of the shortfall comes from an unresolved V gene, and the cause of the rest is unknown. V, J and clone size reflect that table, while D and trimming were determined from the DNA. This sample's table has entries for 100,000 to 150,000 clones. Approximately 0.99% of the sample lies in the top ten.

Beyond this particular receptor, the publication reports: Some IMGT-functional V segments, including TRBV6-2 and TRBV6-3, could not be told apart with the 87-base-pair reads, so those segments were excluded. A total of about 150 TCR beta chains were listed by the study as associated with cytomegalovirus. Immune exposure information for the cohort was limited to CMV serostatus. A later analysis found that most CMV-associated TCR beta chains appeared HLA-restricted, with HLA associations seemingly driven largely by CMV exposure. In a later analysis, several top co-occurrence clusters were reported to appear linked to parvovirus B19, influenza, CMV and Epstein-Barr virus. A later analysis found that HLA-associated TCR beta chains were more clonally expanded and had lower generation probabilities than equally common non-associated chains. According to a later genetic analysis, donors in an Asian-associated ancestry cluster had fewer N-insertions in productive TCRs than the approximately 690-donor mean. In vitro tests confirmed that a few of the cytomegalovirus-associated TCR beta chains recognize cytomegalovirus antigens. Cytomegalovirus status was reported to be diagnosed by the classifier with high specificity and sensitivity in both the original and validation cohorts. While some public TCRs were present in many individuals, most TCR sequences turned up only very rarely across donors. Correlated functional status among segregating V segments might be attributable to linkage disequilibrium, but an unknown experimental factor could not be ruled out. According to a later analysis, TCR association rates differed among HLA loci, with DRB1 alleles showing the most associated TCRs and HLA-C alleles showing the fewest. A group of highly shared sequence variants was considered likely to be a technical artifact of the sequencing pipeline. The authors suggested that the approach could potentially be generalized to other disease states and immunological phenotypes. In this cohort, only TCR beta chains were sequenced, and detectable features were limited by the absence of alpha or paired-chain data. Broadly in line with IMGT annotations, most TCR beta V segments showed up in productive rearrangements about 90% or about 30% of the time in an earlier analysis of 450 to 600 of the donors. HLA typing was unavailable for some donors at each locus, so association tests used only the typed subset. Sequencing depth was assumed to be roughly uniform across donors in the presence/absence analyses, though that assumption may not hold. Over 15 rarely observed V segments, including chromosome 9 orphons, were excluded from the earlier analysis of approximately 600 of the donors because counts were too low. Strong co-occurrence of HLA alleles, especially DR and DQ, made assigning TCR associations to individual alleles difficult. A further reported finding was that TCR beta sequences accurately predicted the HLA-A and HLA-B alleles for most subjects in the first cohort. Specific HLA alleles were associated with 15,000 to 20,000 TCR beta sequences at a false discovery rate of 0.05 in a later analysis. V-gene and J-gene trimming of TCR beta chains was associated with a missense DCLRE1C variant in a later genetic analysis, and the association was replicated in an independent cohort.

From its cysteine to its phenylalanine, the CDR3 spans 12 amino acids. The DNA shown is the 36-base CDR3, in frame from base 1. The germline V gene encodes CDR1 SQVTM and CDR2 ANQGSEA. V and J lose 6 bases and 1 base, and a span of 8 bases separates them. Sequences were obtained from PBMCs. This receptor was obtained from a man younger than 35 in good health and CMV-seronegative. The sequence links TRBV29-1 to TRBJ2-3; 5 matching bases give a weak D call of TRBD2. Here is the DNA: TGCAGCGTGGACTCAGGCACAGATACGCAGTATTTT. This sequence encodes CSVDSGTDTQYF.